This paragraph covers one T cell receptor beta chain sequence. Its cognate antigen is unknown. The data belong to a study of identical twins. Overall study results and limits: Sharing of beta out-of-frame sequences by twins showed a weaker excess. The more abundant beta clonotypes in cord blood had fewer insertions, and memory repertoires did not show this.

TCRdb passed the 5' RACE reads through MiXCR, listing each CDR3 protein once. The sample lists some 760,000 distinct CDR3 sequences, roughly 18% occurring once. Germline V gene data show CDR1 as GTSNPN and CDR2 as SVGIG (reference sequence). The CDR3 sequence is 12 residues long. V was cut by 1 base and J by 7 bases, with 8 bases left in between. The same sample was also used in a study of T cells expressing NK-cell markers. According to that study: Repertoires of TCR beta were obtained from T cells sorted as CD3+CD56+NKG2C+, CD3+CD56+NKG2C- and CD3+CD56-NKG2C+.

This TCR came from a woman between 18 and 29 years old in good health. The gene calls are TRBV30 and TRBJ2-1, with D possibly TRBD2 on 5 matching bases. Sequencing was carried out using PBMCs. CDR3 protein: CAWSDRGNEQFF. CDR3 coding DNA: TGTGCCTGGAGTGACCGAGGGAATGAGCAGTTCTTC. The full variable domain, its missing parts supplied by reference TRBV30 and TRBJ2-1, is SQTIHQWPATLVQPVGSPLSLECTVEGTSNPNLYWYRQAAGRGLQLLFYSVGIGQISSEVPQNLSASRPQDRQFILSSKKLLLSDSGFYLCAWSDRGNEQFFGPGTRLTVL.